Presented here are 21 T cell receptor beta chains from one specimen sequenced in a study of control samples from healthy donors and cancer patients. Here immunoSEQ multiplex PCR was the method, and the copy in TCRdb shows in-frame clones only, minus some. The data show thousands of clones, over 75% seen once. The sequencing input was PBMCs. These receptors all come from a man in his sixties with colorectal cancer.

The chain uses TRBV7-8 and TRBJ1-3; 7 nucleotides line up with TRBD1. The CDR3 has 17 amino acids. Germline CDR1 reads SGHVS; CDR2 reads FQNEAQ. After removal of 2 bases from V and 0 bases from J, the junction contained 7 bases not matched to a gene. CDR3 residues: CASSLTGQALSGNTIYF. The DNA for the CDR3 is TGTGCCAGCAGCTTAACAGGACAGGCCCTCTCTGGAAACACCATATATTTT.

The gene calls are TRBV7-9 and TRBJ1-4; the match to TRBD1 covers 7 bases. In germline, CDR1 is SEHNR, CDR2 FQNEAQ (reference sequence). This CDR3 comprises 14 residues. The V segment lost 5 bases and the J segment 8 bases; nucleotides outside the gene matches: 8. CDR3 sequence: CASSISGQAEKLFF. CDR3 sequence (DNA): TGTGCCAGCAGCATTAGCGGACAGGCGGAAAAACTGTTTTTT.

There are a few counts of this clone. The DNA for the CDR3 is TGTGCCAGCAGTTGGACTAGCGGGGGGGGCTTGCAGTTCTTC. It yields the protein CASSWTSGGGLQFF. The rearrangement links TRBV27 to TRBJ2-1, with TRBD2 matching 15 bases. V dropped 4 bases and J dropped 12; count of bases not matched to a gene: 4. Germline CDR1 MNHEY, CDR2 SMNVEV (reference sequence). CDR3 length: 14 residues.

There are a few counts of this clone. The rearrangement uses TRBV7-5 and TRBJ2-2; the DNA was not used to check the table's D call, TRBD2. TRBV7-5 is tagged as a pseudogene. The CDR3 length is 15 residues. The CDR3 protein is CARSELQRITGELFF. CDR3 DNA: TGTGCCAGAAGCGAACTTCAAAGAATCACCGGGGAGCTGTTTTTT.

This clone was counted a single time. CDR3 in amino acids: CASSLDGSSYNEQFF. The DNA for the CDR3 is TGTGCCAGCAGCTTAGATGGGAGCTCCTACAATGAGCAGTTCTTC. The J gene is TRBJ2-1, the V gene TRBV7-6, with D possibly matching TRBD2 (5 bases). V was clipped by 1 base and J by 0 bases, with 7 bases between them. This CDR3 contains 15 residues. Germline CDR1 is SGHVS and CDR2 is FNYEAQ.

The CDR3 coding sequence is TGTGCCAGTAGGAAGCCCATAGCGGGGGGGAACACCGGGGAGCTGTTTTTT. This gives the protein CASRKPIAGGNTGELFF. The chain uses TRBV19 and TRBJ2-2, with 10 bases matching TRBD2. The CDR3 covers 17 residues. Germline V gene sequence: CDR1 LNHDA, CDR2 SQIVND (reference sequence). V gave up 6 bases and J gave up 1 base; unmatched junction bases: 8.

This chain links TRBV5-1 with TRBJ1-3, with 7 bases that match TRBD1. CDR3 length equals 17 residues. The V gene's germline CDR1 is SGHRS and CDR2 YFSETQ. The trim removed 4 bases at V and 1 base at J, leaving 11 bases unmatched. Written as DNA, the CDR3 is TGCGCCAGCAGCCCCATTTCCGGGACAGCGTCTGGAAACACCATATATTTT. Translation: CASSPISGTASGNTIYF.

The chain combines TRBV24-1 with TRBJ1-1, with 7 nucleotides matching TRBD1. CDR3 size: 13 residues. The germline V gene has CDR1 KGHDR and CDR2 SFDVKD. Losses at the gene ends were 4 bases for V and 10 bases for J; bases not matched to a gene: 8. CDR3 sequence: CATSDFGQVGAFF. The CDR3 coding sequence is TGTGCCACCAGTGACTTTGGACAGGTAGGAGCTTTCTTT.

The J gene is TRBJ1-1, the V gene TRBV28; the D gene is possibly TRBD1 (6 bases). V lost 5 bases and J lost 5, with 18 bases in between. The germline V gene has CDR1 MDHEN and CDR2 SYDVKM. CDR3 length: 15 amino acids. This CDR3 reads CASSPPGGARTEAFF. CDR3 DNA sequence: TGTGCCAGCAGTCCTCCCGGGGGCGCAAGGACTGAAGCTTTCTTT.

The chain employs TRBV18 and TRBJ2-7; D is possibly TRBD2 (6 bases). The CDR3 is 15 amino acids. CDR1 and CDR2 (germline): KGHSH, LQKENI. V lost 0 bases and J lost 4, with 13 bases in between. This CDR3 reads CASSPPARAGYEQYF. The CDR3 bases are TGTGCCAGCTCACCACCGGCCCGTGCGGGGTACGAGCAGTACTTC.

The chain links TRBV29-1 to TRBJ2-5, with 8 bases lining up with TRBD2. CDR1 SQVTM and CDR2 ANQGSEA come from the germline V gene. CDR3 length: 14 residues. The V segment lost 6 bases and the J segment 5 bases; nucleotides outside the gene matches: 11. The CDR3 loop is CSVLLAGLSETQYF. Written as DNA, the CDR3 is TGCAGCGTCCTTCTAGCGGGCCTATCGGAGACCCAGTACTTC.

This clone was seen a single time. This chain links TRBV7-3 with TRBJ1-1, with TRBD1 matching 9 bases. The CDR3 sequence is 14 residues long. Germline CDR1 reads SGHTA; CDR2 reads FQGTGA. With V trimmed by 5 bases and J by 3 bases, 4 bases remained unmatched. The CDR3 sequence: CASSRDRVDTEAFF. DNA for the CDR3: TGTGCCAGCAGCCGGGACAGGGTGGACACTGAAGCTTTCTTT.

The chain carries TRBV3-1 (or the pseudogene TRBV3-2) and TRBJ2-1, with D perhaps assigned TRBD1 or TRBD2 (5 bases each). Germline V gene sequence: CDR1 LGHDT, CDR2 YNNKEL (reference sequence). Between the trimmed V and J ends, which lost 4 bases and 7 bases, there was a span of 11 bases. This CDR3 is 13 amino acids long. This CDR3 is CASSRGSGNEQFF. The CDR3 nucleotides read TGTGCCAGCAGCCGGGGGTCGGGGAATGAGCAGTTCTTC.

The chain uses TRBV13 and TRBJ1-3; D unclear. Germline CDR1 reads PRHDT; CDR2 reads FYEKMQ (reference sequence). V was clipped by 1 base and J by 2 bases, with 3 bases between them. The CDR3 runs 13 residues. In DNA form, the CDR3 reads TGTGCCAGCAGCTTAGAACCTGGAAACACCATATATTTT. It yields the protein CASSLEPGNTIYF.

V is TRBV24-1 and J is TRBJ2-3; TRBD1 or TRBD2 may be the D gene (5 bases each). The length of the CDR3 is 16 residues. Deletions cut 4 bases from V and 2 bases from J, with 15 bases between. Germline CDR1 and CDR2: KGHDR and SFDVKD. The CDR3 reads CATSDPGPVSTDTQYF. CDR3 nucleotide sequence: TGTGCCACCAGTGACCCGGGACCGGTATCCACAGATACGCAGTATTTT.

CDR3 nucleotides: TGTGCCAGCAGCTCCAGGTTTTGGGCGAACACCGGGGAGCTGTTTTTT. As protein: CASSSRFWANTGELFF. The chain carries TRBV5-4 and TRBJ2-2; D ambiguous. Germline V gene data show CDR1 as SGHNT and CDR2 as YYREEE (reference sequence). Trimming stripped 3 bases from V and 0 bases from J, with 12 bases between. The CDR3 totals 16 residues.

For the CDR3, the DNA is TGTGCCAGTAGTCATCGACTAGCGGGGGGGCCTTCCTACAATGAGCAGTTCTTC. Amino acid sequence: CASSHRLAGGPSYNEQFF. The gene calls are TRBV19 and TRBJ2-1, with 14 bases identical to TRBD2. Losses at the gene ends were 5 bases for V and 1 base for J; bases not matched to a gene: 7. CDR1 is LNHDA and CDR2 is SQIVND in the germline V gene (reference sequence). There are 18 residues in the CDR3.

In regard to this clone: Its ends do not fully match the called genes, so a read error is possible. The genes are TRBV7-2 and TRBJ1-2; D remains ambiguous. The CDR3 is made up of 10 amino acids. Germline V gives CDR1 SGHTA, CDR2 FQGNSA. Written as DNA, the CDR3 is TGTGCCAGCAGACTTGTAAGGACCTTCTTC. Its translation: CASRLVRTFF.

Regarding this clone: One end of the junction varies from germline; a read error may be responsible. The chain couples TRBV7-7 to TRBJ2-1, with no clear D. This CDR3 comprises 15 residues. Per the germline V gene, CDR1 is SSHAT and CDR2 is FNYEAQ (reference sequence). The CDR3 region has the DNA TGTGCTAGCAGCTTAAGTTATATGACTCATAATGAGCAGTTCTTC. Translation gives CASSLSYMTHNEQFF.

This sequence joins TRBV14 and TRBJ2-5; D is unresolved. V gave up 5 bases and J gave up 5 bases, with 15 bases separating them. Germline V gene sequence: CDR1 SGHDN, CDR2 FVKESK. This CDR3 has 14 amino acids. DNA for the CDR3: TGTGCCAGCAGCACGCACCCTTGGGTTGAGACCCAGTACTTC. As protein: CASSTHPWVETQYF. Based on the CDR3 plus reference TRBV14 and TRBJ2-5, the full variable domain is EAGVTQFPSHSVIEKGQTVTLRCDPISGHDNLYWYRRVMGKEIKFLLHFVKESKQDESGMPNNRFLAERTGGTYSTLKVQPAELEDSGVYFCASSTHPWVETQYFGPGTRLLVL.

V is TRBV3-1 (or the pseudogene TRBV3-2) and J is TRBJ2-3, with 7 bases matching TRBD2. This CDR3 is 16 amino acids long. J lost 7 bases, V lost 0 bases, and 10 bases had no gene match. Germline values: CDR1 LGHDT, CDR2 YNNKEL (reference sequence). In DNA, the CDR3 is TGTGCCAGCAGCCAAGAGTCGGCCGGCGGGGGAAATACGCAGTATTTT. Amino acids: CASSQESAGGGNTQYF.